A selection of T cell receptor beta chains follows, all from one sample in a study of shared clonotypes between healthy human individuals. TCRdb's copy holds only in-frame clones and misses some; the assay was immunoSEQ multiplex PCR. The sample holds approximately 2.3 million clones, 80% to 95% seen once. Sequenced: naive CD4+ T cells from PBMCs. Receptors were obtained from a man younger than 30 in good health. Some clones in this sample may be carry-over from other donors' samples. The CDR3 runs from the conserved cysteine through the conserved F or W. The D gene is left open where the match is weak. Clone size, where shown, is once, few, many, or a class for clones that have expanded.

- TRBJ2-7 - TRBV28 TGTGCCAGCAGTTCCCCGGGTGTGTCCTACGAGCAGTACTTC CASSSPGVSYEQYF
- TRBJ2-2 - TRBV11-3 TGTGCCAGCAGCTTAGGAGCGGCAGGGGGGGAGCTGTTTTTT CASSLGAAGGELFF
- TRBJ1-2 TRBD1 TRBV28 TGTGCCAGCACCCCGCGGGACAGGCGGAACTATGGCTACACCTTC CASTPRDRRNYGYTF
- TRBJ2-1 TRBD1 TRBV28 TGTGCCAGCAGCTTAAAGGGGGCAGGGGGTATGGATGAGCAGTTCTTC CASSLKGAGGMDEQFF
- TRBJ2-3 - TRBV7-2 TGTGCCAGCAGCTTCCTTCCCCCAGATACGCAGTATTTT CASSFLPPDTQYF
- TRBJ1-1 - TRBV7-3 TGTGCCAGCAGCCCGAGAGGTCGGGTCACTGAAGCTTTCTTT CASSPRGRVTEAFF
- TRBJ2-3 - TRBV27 TGTGCCAGCGGGACTTACAGGGCCACAGATACGCAGTATTTT CASGTYRATDTQYF
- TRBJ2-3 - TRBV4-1 TGCGCCAGCAGCCCGCGGAAATTCCGAGCCGCAGATACGCAGTATTTT CASSPRKFRAADTQYF
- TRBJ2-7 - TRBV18 TGTGCCAGCTCACCACCCGGTATAGGGTCCTACGAGCAGTACTTC CASSPPGIGSYEQYF
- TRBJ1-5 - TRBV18 TGTGCCAGCTCCCCGGGCCCAGAGCGCAATCAGCCCCAGCATTTT CASSPGPERNQPQHF
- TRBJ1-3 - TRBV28 TGTGCCAGCAGGGGTGGAAACACCATATATTTT CASRGGNTIYF
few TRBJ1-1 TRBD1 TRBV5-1 TGCGCCAGCAGCGCGGACAGGGAGGGCACTGAAGCTTTCTTT CASSADREGTEAFF
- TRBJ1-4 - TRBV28 TGTGCCAGCAGCTTCTCTACTAATGAAAAGCTGTTTTTT CASSFSTNEKLFF
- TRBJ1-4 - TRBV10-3 TGTGCCATCAGTGGATCGGGATTGGCCTCAACTAATGAAAAACTGTTTTTT CAISGSGLASTNEKLFF
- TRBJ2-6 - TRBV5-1 TGCGCCAGCAGCTTGGAGGGCCACTCTGGGGCCAACGTCCTGACTTTC CASSLEGHSGANVLTF
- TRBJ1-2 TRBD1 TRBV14 TGTGCCAGCAGCCAAGCGGGGACAGCGCATGGCTACACCTTC CASSQAGTAHGYTF
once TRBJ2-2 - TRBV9 TGTGCCAGCAGCCGGAGAGGAGACAGGAACACCGGGGAGCTGTTTTTT CASSRRGDRNTGELFF
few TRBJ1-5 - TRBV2 TGTGCCAGCAGGCAGGGGATGGATCAGCCCCAGCATTTT CASRQGMDQPQHF
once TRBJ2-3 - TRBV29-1 TGCAGCGTTGAGGGGTACGCAGGGACGGATACGCAGTATTTT CSVEGYAGTDTQYF
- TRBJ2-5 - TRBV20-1 TGCAGTGAGTCAGGACAAGAGACCCAGTACTTC CSESGQETQYF
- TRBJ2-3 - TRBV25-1 TGTGCCAGCAGTGATACAAGCACAGATACGCAGTATTTT CASSDTSTDTQYF
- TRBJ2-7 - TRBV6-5 TGTGCCAGCAGTTACATCCGGGACGCTGCCTACGAGCAGTACTTC CASSYIRDAAYEQYF
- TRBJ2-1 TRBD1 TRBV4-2 TGTGCCAGCAACCTCCACAGGGGTGGGATGAATGAGCAGTTCTTC CASNLHRGGMNEQFF
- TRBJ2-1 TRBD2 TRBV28 TGTGCCAGCAGTTCCGCGGGAGGACGTCACAATGAGCAGTTCTTC CASSSAGGRHNEQFF
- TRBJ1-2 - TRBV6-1 TGTGCCAGCAGTGAACAGCCGGGACCGGGTGGCTACACCTTC CASSEQPGPGGYTF
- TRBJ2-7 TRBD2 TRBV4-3 TGCGCCAGCAGCCAAGATAGGTGGGGTAGCGGGAGCTACGAGCAGTACTTC CASSQDRWGSGSYEQYF
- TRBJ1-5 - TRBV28 TGTGCCAGCAGTCCTTTACATCAGCCCCAGCATTTT CASSPLHQPQHF
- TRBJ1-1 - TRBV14 TGTGCCAGCAGCCAAGATTCAGGGAATATGAACACTGAAGCTTTCTTT CASSQDSGNMNTEAFF
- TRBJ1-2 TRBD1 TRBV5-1 TGCGCCAGCAGCTTGGGGACAGGGAATGGCTACACCTTC CASSLGTGNGYTF
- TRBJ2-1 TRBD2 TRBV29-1 TGCAGCTTAAGGACTAGCATGGCCGATGAGCAGTTCTTC CSLRTSMADEQFF
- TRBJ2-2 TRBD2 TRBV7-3 TGTGCCAGCAGCCCCGCGGGGGCTAGCGGGACCACCGGGGAGCTGTTTTTT CASSPAGASGTTGELFF
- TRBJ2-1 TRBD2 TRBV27 TGTGCCAGCAGCAACCGGGGGGGACTAGCGGGAATCAATGAGCAGTTCTTC CASSNRGGLAGINEQFF
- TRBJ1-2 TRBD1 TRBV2 TGTGCCATTTTTAGGGAGGACAGGAGAACCTATGGCTACACCTTC CAIFREDRRTYGYTF
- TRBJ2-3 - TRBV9 TGTGCCAGCAGCGTGGGGGGCGCATCCCCAGATACGCAGTATTTT CASSVGGASPDTQYF
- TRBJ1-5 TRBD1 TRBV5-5 TGTGCCAGCAGCCCAAATACAGGGGAGGGATATCAGCCCCAGCATTTT CASSPNTGEGYQPQHF
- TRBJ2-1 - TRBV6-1 TGTGCCAGCAGGCTGGACGCGTACAATGAGCAGTTCTTC CASRLDAYNEQFF
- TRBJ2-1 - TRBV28 TGTGCCAGCCGAAAAGTTGGGGCGGGGTACAATGAGCAGTTCTTC CASRKVGAGYNEQFF
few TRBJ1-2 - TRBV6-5 TGTGCCAGCAGTCGCCCAGGGGCGCAATATGGCTACACCTTC CASSRPGAQYGYTF
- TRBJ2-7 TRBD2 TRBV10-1 TGCGCCAGCAGTGGTACTAGCGGGAGGGAATCCGAGCAGTACTTC CASSGTSGRESEQYF
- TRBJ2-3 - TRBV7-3 TGTGCCAGCAGCGAAGGGGTCTTTAGCACAGATACGCAGTATTTT CASSEGVFSTDTQYF
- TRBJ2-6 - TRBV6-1 TGTGCCAGCACTTCCCGGCGATCTGGGGCCAACGTCCTGACTTTC CASTSRRSGANVLTF
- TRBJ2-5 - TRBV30 TGTGCCGGACGGCGGGCAGAGGGCGAGACCCAGTACTTC CAGRRAEGETQYF
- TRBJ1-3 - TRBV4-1 TGCGCCAGCAGTCTCTCCCGGGACAATTCGAACACCATATATTTT CASSLSRDNSNTIYF
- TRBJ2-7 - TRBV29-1 TGCAGCGTGGCCTTAAGACAGCGCTCCTACGAGCAGTACTTC CSVALRQRSYEQYF
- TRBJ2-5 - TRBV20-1 TGCAGTCTACTACCCAAAGAGACCCAGTACTTC CSLLPKETQYF
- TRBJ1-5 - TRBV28 TGTGCCAGCAGTCAACAGGGTCGTCAGCCCCAGCATTTT CASSQQGRQPQHF
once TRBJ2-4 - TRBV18 TGTGCCAGCTCACCTCCTGCCCAGGGGAACATTCAGTACTTC CASSPPAQGNIQYF